These 19 T cell receptor beta chains share one sample of origin, sequenced in a study of T cell changes during pregnancy in multiple sclerosis. Clones were read by immunoSEQ multiplex PCR, and TCRdb kept only the in-frame ones, dropping some. This table has roughly 99,000 clones, 90% to 95% appearing once. Sequences were derived from peripheral blood, sampled after pregnancy. Receptors originate from a female donor in good health, enrolled as a control in a pregnancy study.

The rearrangement joins TRBV5-1 to TRBJ2-7; the D is unclear. Trimming stripped 2 bases from V and 2 bases from J, with 11 bases between. Per the germline V gene, CDR1 is SGHRS and CDR2 is YFSETQ. This CDR3 has 14 amino acids. The chain's CDR3 is CASSFKAATYEQYF. The CDR3 DNA sequence: TGCGCCAGCAGCTTCAAAGCCGCAACCTACGAGCAGTACTTC. Drawing the rest from reference TRBV5-1 and TRBJ2-7, the complete variable domain is KAGVTQTPRYLIKTRGQQVTLSCSPISGHRSVSWYQQTPGQGLQFLFEYFSETQRNKGNFPGRFSGRQFSNSRSEMNVSTLELGDSALYLCASSFKAATYEQYFGPGTRLTVT.

The chain is built from TRBV5-1 and TRBJ2-5, with TRBD1 matching over 7 bases. CDR1 and CDR2 from the germline V gene are SGHRS and YFSETQ. V gave up 7 bases and J gave up 0 bases; unmatched junction bases: 3. The CDR3 sequence is 13 residues long. The CDR3 here is CASEGTDQETQYF. As DNA, the CDR3 is TGCGCCAGCGAGGGGACAGACCAAGAGACCCAGTACTTC.

The chain has TRBV16 and TRBJ1-2, with D tentatively TRBD1 (6 bases). The CDR3 covers 15 residues. V was pared by 4 bases and J by 11 bases, with 23 bases between. CDR1 is KGHSY and CDR2 is FQNENV in the germline V gene. In nucleotides, the CDR3 is TGTGCCAGCAGCCTAAGGACAGCTCCATCTATGGGATACACCTTC. Its translation: CASSLRTAPSMGYTF.

The V call is TRBV20-1, the J call TRBJ1-1; no clear D. This CDR3 has 10 residues. The ends were cut back, 3 bases at V and 7 bases at J, with 6 bases in the middle. Germline values: CDR1 DFQATT, CDR2 SNEGSKA (reference sequence). The CDR3 is CSARSNEAFF. Written as DNA, the CDR3 is TGCAGTGCTAGGTCCAATGAAGCTTTCTTT.

The chain carries TRBV27 and TRBJ1-2; TRBD1 matches 8 bases. The V gene end was trimmed by 4 bases and the J gene end by 7 bases; junction bases not matched to a gene: 2. Germline V gene sequence: CDR1 MNHEY, CDR2 SMNVEV (reference sequence). There are 12 residues in the CDR3. CDR3 loop: CASSSTGVGYTF. For the CDR3, the DNA is TGTGCCAGCAGTTCGACAGGGGTTGGCTACACCTTC.

This chain connects TRBV6-5 to TRBJ2-2, with a tentative D call TRBD2 (5 bases). V lost 6 bases to trimming and J lost 0 bases, with 8 bases between them. The CDR3 covers 14 residues. From germline, CDR1 is MNHEY and CDR2 SVGAGI. The CDR3: CASRADPNTGELFF. For the CDR3, the DNA is TGTGCCAGCAGAGCGGACCCGAACACCGGGGAGCTGTTTTTT.

In this sample, this clone turned up once. The gene calls are TRBV30 and TRBJ1-2, with TRBD1 as a possible D gene (5 bases). V lost 0 bases and J 1 base, leaving 6 bases between the germline ends. Germline CDR1 is GTSNPN and CDR2 is SVGIG (reference sequence). The CDR3 is 13 residues long. The CDR3 loop is CAWSVDSNYGYTF. In DNA, the CDR3 is TGTGCCTGGAGTGTTGACAGTAACTATGGCTACACCTTC.

V gene TRBV27 combines with J gene TRBJ1-2, with TRBD1 matching 10 bases. Germline lookup yields CDR1 MNHEY and CDR2 SMNVEV (reference sequence). The ends lost 4 bases at V and 3 bases at J; junction bases unmatched: 2. There are 14 residues in the CDR3. The CDR3 DNA is TGTGCCAGCAGTTCGGGACAGGGGTACTATGGCTACACCTTC. This translates into CASSSGQGYYGYTF.

This sequence joins TRBV28 and TRBJ1-1, with TRBD1 identical over 8 bases. J was trimmed by 3 bases and V by 5 bases; bases with no gene match: 5. The CDR3 has 14 amino acids. Germline loops: CDR1 MDHEN, CDR2 SYDVKM. The CDR3 nucleotides are TGTGCCAGCAGTCTGGACAGGGTTGACACTGAAGCTTTCTTT. As protein: CASSLDRVDTEAFF.

The rearrangement uses TRBV7-9 and TRBJ1-4, with 7 bases that match TRBD1. The CDR3 contains 16 residues. V trimming: 5 bases; J trimming: 8 bases; junction bases outside the gene matches: 14. Germline CDR1 is SEHNR and CDR2 is FQNEAQ (reference sequence). The CDR3 DNA sequence: TGTGCCAGCAGCGAGGACGACAGGGACCTAGGGGAAAAACTGTTTTTT. Translating gives CASSEDDRDLGEKLFF.

The rearrangement joins TRBV27 to TRBJ2-5; D is perhaps TRBD2 (5 bases). The last part of the DNA fits TRBJ2-7 better; the J call may be wrong. The CDR3 length is 14 residues. Germline V lookup: CDR1 MNHEY, CDR2 SMNVEV (reference sequence). CDR3 in DNA: TGTGCCAGCAGTTTCGGCGGGCTTCCCTACGAGCAGTACTTC. This encodes CASSFGGLPYEQYF.

The CDR3 DNA follows: TGTGCCTGGAGTGTTGGAGCGGGGGAGCAAGAGACCCAGTACTTC. Its translation is CAWSVGAGEQETQYF. The V gene is TRBV30, the J gene TRBJ2-5; 8 bases match TRBD2. This CDR3 is 15 amino acids long. The ends lost 0 bases at V and 2 bases at J; junction bases unmatched: 5. CDR1 and CDR2 from the germline V gene are GTSNPN and SVGIG (reference sequence).

J is TRBJ2-1 and V is TRBV2, with D unresolved. The CDR3 runs to 13 residues. The V end lost 2 bases, the J end lost 4 bases, and 6 bases lay between the germline ends. CDR1 is SNHLY, CDR2 FYNNEI, per germline. CDR3 in amino acids: CASSEQHYNEQFF. The CDR3 DNA follows: TGTGCCAGCAGTGAACAACATTACAATGAGCAGTTCTTC.

The chain is built from TRBV19 and TRBJ2-7; 9 bases are a match to TRBD1. CDR1 is LNHDA and CDR2 is SQIVND in the germline V gene (reference sequence). Trimming removed 3 bases from V and 1 base from J; junction bases left unmatched: 4. CDR3 length: 15 amino acids. CDR3 region: CASSIGQGISYEQYF. The CDR3 nucleotides read TGTGCCAGTAGTATTGGACAGGGGATTTCCTACGAGCAGTACTTC.

V gene TRBV9 combines with J gene TRBJ2-7; 8 bases are a match to TRBD1. This CDR3 spans 14 amino acids. V dropped 7 bases and J dropped 4; count of bases not matched to a gene: 10. The V gene's germline CDR1 is SGDLS and CDR2 YYNGEE. CDR3: CASAQGALSYEQYF. The CDR3 nucleotides are TGTGCCAGCGCCCAGGGGGCCCTCTCTTACGAGCAGTACTTC.

The rearrangement uses TRBV9 and TRBJ1-4; TRBD1 matches at 9 bases. There are 22 residues in the CDR3. CDR1 is SGDLS, CDR2 YYNGEE, per germline. V was clipped by 0 bases and J by 2 bases; unmatched bases: 20. Here the CDR3 reads CASSVAIRAGTGPRATNEKLFF. The CDR3 coding sequence is TGTGCCAGCAGCGTAGCTATACGCGCCGGGACAGGGCCCCGTGCGACTAATGAAAAACTGTTTTTT.

This rearrangement joins TRBV9 to TRBJ2-7; TRBD1 matches 9 bases. The CDR3 contains 14 residues. The germline CDR1 and CDR2 sequences are SGDLS and YYNGEE. J lost 3 bases, V lost 4 bases, and 5 bases had no gene match. CDR3 in amino acids: CASSFGTGSYEQYF. The CDR3 nucleotides are TGTGCCAGCAGCTTCGGGACAGGGAGCTACGAGCAGTACTTC.

This clone has only one observation. The chain carries TRBV5-5 and TRBJ1-3, with D possibly matching TRBD1 (5 bases). With 0 bases removed from V and 2 bases from J, the gap between germline ends came to 9 bases. The CDR3 is 15 residues long. Germline V gives CDR1 SGHKS, CDR2 YYEKEE (reference sequence). The CDR3 sequence is CASSLATTAGNTIYF. The CDR3 DNA sequence: TGTGCCAGCAGCTTGGCCACGACAGCTGGAAACACCATATATTTT.

J is TRBJ2-1 and V is TRBV28, with 11 bases lining up with TRBD1. Germline-derived CDR1 and CDR2 are MDHEN and SYDVKM. Trimming removed 2 bases from V and 9 bases from J; junction bases left unmatched: 12. The CDR3 is 17 residues long. The CDR3 protein is CASSLLSGTGGIGEQFF. CDR3 nucleotide sequence: TGTGCCAGCAGTTTACTCTCCGGGACAGGGGGTATAGGTGAGCAGTTCTTC.